This TCR beta chain was profiled in a study of blood T cell repertoires in COVID-19. Study information: From the United States, Italy and Spain came samples of acute and convalescent COVID-19.

The germline V and J ends were trimmed by 0 bases and 6 bases, with 11 bases remaining between them. This CDR3 has 14 residues. Germline V lookup: CDR1 LGHNA, CDR2 YNFKEQ. Original methodology: It was from reference gene primer amplification that nucleated cell counts were estimated. The table came from immunoSEQ multiplex PCR; TCRdb's copy has only in-frame clones and leaves some out. The V and J calls and clone size are taken from that table; D and trimming were inferred from the DNA. The repertoire holds over 100,000 clones, with approximately 87% as singletons. This sequence joins TRBV4-2 and TRBJ2-5; TRBD1 might be the D (6 bases). This TCR derives from a man between 50 and 59 years old with active COVID-19. The specimen sequenced was peripheral blood. CDR3 sequence reads: CASSQDNTGKTQYF. CDR3 nucleotide sequence: TGTGCCAGCAGCCAAGATAACACAGGGAAGACCCAGTACTTC.